This TCR beta chain was identified in a study of cytotoxic CD8 clonotypes in ibrutinib-treated CLL. This clone has just a few counts. Its antigen is unidentified. Germline V gene data show CDR1 as SNHLY and CDR2 as FYNNEI. Trimming removed 4 bases from V and 10 bases from J, with 19 bases in between. The CDR3 totals 15 residues. Measured with immunoSEQ multiplex PCR; TCRdb has only the in-frame clones, and not every one. The sample lists just over 200,000 clones, approximately 79% occurring once. Findings of the study overall: Public clonotypes showed up rarely, and on treatment they shrank or held steady. Researchers report that baseline clonality outpaced age-matched healthy donors and tracked circulating CD8+ T-cell counts.

Here the sequenced sample was PBMCs, taken after 12 months of ibrutinib treatment. This clonotype originated in a human donor with chronic lymphocytic leukemia. J is TRBJ1-4 and V is TRBV2; tentatively, D is TRBD1 (5 bases). CDR3 loop: CASSVSQGLSGKLFF. CDR3 bases: TGTGCCAGCAGTGTTTCGCAGGGTCTTTCAGGAAAACTGTTTTTT.